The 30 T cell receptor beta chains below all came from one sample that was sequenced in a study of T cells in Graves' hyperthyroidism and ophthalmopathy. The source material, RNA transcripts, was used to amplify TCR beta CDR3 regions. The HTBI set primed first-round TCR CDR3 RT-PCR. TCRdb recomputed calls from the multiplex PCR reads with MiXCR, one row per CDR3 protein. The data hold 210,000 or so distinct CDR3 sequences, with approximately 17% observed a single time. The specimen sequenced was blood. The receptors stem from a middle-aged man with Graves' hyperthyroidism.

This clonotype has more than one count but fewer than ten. CDR3 DNA sequence: TGCGCCAGCAGCCCTCGTGACGCGAACACTGAAGCTTTCTTT. Translation gives CASSPRDANTEAFF. The chain has TRBV5-1 and TRBJ1-1; unclear D gene. There are 14 residues in the CDR3. Trimming stripped 4 bases from V and 1 base from J, with 11 bases between. CDR1 and CDR2 (germline): SGHRS, YFSETQ.

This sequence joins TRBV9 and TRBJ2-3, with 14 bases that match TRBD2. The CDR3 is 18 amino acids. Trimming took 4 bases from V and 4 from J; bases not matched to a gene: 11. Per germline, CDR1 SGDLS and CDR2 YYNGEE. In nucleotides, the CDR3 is TGTGCCAGCAGCCCCTGGACTAGCGGGAGGCCTCCCGCAGATACGCAGTATTTT. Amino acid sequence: CASSPWTSGRPPADTQYF. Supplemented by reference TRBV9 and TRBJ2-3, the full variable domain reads DSGVTQTPKHLITATGQRVTLRCSPRSGDLSVYWYQQSLDQGLQFLIQYYNGEERAKGNILERFSAQQFPDLHSELNLSSLELGDSALYFCASSPWTSGRPPADTQYFGPGTRLTVL.

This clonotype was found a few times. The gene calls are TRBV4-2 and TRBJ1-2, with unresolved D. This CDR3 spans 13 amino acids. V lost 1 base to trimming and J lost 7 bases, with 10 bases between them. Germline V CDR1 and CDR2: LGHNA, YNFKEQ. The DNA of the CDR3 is TGTGCCAGCAGCCAAGTTCTAGGGCTTGGCTACACCTTC. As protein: CASSQVLGLGYTF.

CDR3 nucleotide sequence: TGTGCCAGCAGCCAAGGGGTTCAGGGTAAAGGGGTCAATGAGCAGTTCTTC. It translates to CASSQGVQGKGVNEQFF. The chain is built from TRBV3-1 and TRBJ2-1; D may be TRBD1 (5 bases). Germline CDR1 LGHDT, CDR2 YNNKEL (reference sequence). The V gene lost 1 base and the J gene lost 6 bases, with 19 bases spanning the gap. CDR3 length equals 17 residues.

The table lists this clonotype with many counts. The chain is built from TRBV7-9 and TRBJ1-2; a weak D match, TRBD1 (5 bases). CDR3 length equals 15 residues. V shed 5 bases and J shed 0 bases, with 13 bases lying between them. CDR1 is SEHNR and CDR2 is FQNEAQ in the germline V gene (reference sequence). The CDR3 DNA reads TGTGCCAGCAGCCGGACCAGGGAACCTAACTATGGCTACACCTTC. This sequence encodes CASSRTREPNYGYTF.

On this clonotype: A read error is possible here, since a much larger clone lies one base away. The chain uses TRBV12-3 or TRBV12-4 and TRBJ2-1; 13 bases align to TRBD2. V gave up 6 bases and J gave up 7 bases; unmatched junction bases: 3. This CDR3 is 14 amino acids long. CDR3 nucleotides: TGTGCCAGCAGCTGGACTAGCGGGAGTAATGAGCAGTTCTTC. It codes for CASSWTSGSNEQFF.

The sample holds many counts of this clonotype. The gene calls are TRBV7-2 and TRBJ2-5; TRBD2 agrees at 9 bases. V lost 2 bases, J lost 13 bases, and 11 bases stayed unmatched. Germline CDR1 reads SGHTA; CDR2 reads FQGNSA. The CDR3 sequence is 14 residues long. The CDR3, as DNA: TGTGCCAGCAGCTTAATGGGTCTAGCGGGAAATCTGTACTTC. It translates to CASSLMGLAGNLYF.

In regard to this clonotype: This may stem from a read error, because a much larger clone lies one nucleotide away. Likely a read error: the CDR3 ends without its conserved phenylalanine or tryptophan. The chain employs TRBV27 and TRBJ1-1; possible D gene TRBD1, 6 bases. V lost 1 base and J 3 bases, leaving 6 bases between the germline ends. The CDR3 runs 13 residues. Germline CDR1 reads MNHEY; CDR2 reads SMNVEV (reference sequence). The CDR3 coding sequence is TGTGCCAGCAGTTTATACAGGGACACTGAAGCTTTCCTT. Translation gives CASSLYRDTEAFL.

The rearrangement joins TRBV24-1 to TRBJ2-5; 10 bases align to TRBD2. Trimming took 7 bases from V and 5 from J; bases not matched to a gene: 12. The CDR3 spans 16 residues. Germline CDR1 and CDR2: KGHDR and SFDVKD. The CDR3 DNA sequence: TGTGCCACCAGCCAGGGTTCTAGCGGGAGAGGCGAGACCCAGTACTTC. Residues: CATSQGSSGRGETQYF.

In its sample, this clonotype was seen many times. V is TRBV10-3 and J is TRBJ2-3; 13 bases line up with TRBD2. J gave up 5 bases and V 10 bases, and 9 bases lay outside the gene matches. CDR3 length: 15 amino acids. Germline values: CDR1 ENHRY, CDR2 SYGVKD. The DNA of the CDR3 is TGTGCCACGACGGGACTAGCGGGAACCATAGATACGCAGTATTTT. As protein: CATTGLAGTIDTQYF.

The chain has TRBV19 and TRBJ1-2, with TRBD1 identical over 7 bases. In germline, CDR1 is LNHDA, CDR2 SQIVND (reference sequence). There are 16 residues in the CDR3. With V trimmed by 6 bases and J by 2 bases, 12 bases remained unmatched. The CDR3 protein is CASSPHRDRSNYGYTF. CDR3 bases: TGTGCCAGTAGCCCACACCGGGACAGATCGAACTATGGCTACACCTTC.

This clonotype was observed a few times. The CDR3 DNA is TGCAGCGTTGAATTTCCTAGCGGGAAAACCAACACAGATACGCAGTATTTT. Its translation: CSVEFPSGKTNTDTQYF. The chain employs TRBV29-1 and TRBJ2-3; 9 bases match TRBD2. Germline V gives CDR1 SQVTM, CDR2 ANQGSEA. V lost 2 bases and J lost 2; bases outside the gene matches: 11. This CDR3 has 17 residues.

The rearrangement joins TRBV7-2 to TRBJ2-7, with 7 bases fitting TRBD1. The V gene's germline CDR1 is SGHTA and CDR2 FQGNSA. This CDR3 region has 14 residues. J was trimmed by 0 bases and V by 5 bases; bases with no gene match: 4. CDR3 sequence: CASSARDSSYEQYF. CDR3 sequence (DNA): TGTGCCAGCAGCGCCCGGGACAGCTCCTACGAGCAGTACTTC.

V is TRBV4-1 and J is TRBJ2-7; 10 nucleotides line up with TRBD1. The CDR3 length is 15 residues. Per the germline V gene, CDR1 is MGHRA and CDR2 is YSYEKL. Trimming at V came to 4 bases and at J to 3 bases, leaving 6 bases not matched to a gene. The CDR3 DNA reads TGCGCCAGCAGCCGCGGGACAGGGGCCAACTACGAGCAGTACTTC. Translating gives CASSRGTGANYEQYF.

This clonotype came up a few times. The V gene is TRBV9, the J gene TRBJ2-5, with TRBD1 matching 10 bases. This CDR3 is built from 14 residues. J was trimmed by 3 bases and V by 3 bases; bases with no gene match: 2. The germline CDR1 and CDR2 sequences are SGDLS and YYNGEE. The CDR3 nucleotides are TGTGCCAGCAGCGCGGACAGGGGGGAAGAGACCCAGTACTTC. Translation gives CASSADRGEETQYF.

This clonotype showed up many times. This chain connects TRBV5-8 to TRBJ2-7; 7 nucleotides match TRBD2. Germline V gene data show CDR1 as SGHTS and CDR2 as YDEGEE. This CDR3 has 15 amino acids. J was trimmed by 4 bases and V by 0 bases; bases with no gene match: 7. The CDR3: CASSLDGGIAYEQYF. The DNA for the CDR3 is TGTGCCAGCAGCTTGGACGGGGGGATTGCGTACGAGCAGTACTTC.

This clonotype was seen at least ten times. The CDR3 DNA sequence: TGTGCCAGCAGTTTTGCGAGCCCGGGAAACAATGAGCAGTTCTTC. Its translation: CASSFASPGNNEQFF. The chain uses TRBV28 and TRBJ2-1; TRBD2 might be the D (5 bases). Trimming cost V 3 bases and J 5 bases, with 14 bases left between them. Germline values: CDR1 MDHEN, CDR2 SYDVKM. The CDR3 covers 15 residues. The complete variable domain, with remaining parts taken from reference TRBV28 and TRBJ2-1, reads DVKVTQSSRYLVKRTGEKVFLECVQDMDHENMFWYRQDPGLGLRLIYFSYDVKMKEKGDIPEGYSVSREKKERFSLILESASTNQTSMYLCASSFASPGNNEQFFGPGTRLTVL.

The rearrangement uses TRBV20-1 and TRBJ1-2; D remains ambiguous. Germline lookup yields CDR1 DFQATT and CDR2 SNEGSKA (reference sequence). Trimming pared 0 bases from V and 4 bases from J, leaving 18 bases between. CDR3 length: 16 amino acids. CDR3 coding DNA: TGCAGTGCTAGAGATGTCCGGGGAACCATTTCCTATGGCTACACCTTC. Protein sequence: CSARDVRGTISYGYTF.

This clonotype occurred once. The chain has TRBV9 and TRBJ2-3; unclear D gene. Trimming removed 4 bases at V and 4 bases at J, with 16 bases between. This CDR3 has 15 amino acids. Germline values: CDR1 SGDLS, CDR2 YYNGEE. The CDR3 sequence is CASSRSLRQADTQYF. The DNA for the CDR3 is TGTGCCAGCAGCCGATCACTCCGGCAGGCAGATACGCAGTATTTT.

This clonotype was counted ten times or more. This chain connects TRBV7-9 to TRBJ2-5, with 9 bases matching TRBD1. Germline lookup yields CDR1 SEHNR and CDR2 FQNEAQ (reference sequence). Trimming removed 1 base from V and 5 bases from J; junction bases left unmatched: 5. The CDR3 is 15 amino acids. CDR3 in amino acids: CASSLVTGGAETQYF. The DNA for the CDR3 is TGTGCCAGCAGCTTAGTTACAGGGGGCGCGGAGACCCAGTACTTC.

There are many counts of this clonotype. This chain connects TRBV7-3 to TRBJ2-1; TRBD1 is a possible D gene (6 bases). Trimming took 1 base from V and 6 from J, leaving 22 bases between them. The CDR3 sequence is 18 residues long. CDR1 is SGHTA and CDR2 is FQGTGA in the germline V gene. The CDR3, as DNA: TGTGCCAGCAGCTTAAGCCCAGGATGGGGGCTGCCGGGCAATGAGCAGTTCTTC. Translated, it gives CASSLSPGWGLPGNEQFF. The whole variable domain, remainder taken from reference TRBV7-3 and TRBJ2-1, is GAGVSQTPSNKVTEKGKYVELRCDPISGHTALYWYRQSLGQGPEFLIYFQGTGAADDSGLPNDRFFAVRPEGSVSTLKIQRTERGDSAVYLCASSLSPGWGLPGNEQFFGPGTRLTVL.

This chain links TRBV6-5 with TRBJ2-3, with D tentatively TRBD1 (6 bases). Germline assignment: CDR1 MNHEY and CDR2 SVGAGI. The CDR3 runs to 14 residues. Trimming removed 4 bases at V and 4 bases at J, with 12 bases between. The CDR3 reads CASSSQGNPDTQYF. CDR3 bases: TGTGCCAGCAGTTCACAGGGAAACCCAGATACGCAGTATTTT.

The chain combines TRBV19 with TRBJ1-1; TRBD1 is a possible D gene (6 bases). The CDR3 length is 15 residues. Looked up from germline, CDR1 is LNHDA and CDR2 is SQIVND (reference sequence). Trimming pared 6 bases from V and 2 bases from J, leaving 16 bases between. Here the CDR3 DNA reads TGTGCCAGTAGCCGTCAGGGCAGGGGAAACACTGAAGCTTTCTTT. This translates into CASSRQGRGNTEAFF.

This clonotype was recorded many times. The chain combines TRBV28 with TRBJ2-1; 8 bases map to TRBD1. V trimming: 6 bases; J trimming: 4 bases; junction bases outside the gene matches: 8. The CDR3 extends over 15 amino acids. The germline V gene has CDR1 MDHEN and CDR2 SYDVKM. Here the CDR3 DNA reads TGTGCCAGCAGCCCGGACAGGGACATATACAATGAGCAGTTCTTC. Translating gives CASSPDRDIYNEQFF.

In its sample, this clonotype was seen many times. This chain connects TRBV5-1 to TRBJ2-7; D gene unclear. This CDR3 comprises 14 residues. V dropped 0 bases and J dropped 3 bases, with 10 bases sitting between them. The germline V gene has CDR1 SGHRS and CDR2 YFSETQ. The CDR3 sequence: CASSLELDDYEQYF. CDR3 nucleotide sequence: TGCGCCAGCAGCTTGGAACTGGACGACTACGAGCAGTACTTC.

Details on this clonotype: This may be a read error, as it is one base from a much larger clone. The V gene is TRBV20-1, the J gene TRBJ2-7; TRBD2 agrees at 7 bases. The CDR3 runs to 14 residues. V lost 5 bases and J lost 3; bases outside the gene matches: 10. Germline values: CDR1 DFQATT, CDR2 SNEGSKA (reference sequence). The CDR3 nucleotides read TGCAGTGCTGCCCGGACTAGGAGAGACTACGAGCAGTACTTC. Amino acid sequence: CSAARTRRDYEQYF.

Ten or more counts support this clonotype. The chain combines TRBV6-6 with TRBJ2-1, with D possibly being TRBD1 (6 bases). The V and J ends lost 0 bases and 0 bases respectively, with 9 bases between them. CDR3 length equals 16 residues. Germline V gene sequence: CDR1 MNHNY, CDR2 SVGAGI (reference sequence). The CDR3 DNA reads TGTGCCAGCAGTTACTCGGGGGCCTCCTCCTACAATGAGCAGTTCTTC. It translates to CASSYSGASSYNEQFF.

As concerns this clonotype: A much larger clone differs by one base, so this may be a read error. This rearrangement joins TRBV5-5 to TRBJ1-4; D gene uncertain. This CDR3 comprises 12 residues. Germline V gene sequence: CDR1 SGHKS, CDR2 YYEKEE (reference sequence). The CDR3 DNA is TGTGCCAGCGGCTTGTGGAACGAAAAACTGTTTTTT. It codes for CASGLWNEKLFF.

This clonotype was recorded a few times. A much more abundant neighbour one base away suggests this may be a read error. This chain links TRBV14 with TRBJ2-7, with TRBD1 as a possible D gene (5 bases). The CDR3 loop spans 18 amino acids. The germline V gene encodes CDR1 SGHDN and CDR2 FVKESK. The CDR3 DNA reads TGTGCCAGCAGCCCTTCAAGGAGTAGAAGGGGCGGCTCCTACAAGCAGTACTTC. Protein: CASSPSRSRRGGSYKQYF. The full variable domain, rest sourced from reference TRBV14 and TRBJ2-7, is EAGVTQFPSHSVIEKGQTVTLRCDPISGHDNLYWYRRVMGKEIKFLLHFVKESKQDESGMPNNRFLAERTGGTYSTLKVQPAELEDSGVYFCASSPSRSRRGGSYKQYFGPGTRLTVT.

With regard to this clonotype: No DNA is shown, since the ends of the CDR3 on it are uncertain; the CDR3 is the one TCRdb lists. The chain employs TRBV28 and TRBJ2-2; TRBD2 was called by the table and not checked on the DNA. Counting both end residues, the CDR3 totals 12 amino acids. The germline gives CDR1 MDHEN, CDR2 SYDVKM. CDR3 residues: CASSGLSWELFF.